These T cell receptor beta chains were read from a single sample in a study of T cell responses to AZD1222 COVID-19 vaccine. The repertoire was sequenced with immunoSEQ multiplex PCR; TCRdb's copy has only in-frame clones and lacks some. The sample consists of 120,000 to 150,000 clones, 80% to 95% of them appearing once. Material: peripheral blood, obtained 28 days after the second AZD1222 dose. These receptors were obtained from an adult who received the AZD1222 COVID-19 vaccine. CDR3s include the opening cysteine and the closing phenylalanine or tryptophan. Each record gives: CDR3 protein, V gene.

CDR3: CASSLAKGAYGYTF
V: TRBV7-8

CDR3: CASSLDRNEAFF
V: TRBV5-4

CDR3: CASSSGGDGNQPQHF
V: TRBV28

CDR3: CASSFKLRGLRPQHF
V: TRBV5-4

CDR3: CASSRRTSGSKNIQYF
V: TRBV19

CDR3: CASSLVGTGFVLNYGYTF
V: TRBV7-2

CDR3: CASSFAETQYF
V: TRBV7-9

CDR3: CASSYSAGGGQPQHF
V: TRBV6-2/TRBV6-3

CDR3: CATSRASATGELFF
V: TRBV15

CDR3: CASSMINRVGTEAFF
V: TRBV19

CDR3: CASSRTSANEQFF
V: TRBV6-2/TRBV6-3

CDR3: CASRAGTSGSYTGELFF
V: TRBV5-4

CDR3: CASSQAGGYNEQFF
V: TRBV4-3

CDR3: CATSMPGTGVYEQYF
V: TRBV15

CDR3: CASSRQGNQPQHF
V: TRBV6-5

CDR3: CASSEGVGHPSEKLFF
V: TRBV6-1

CDR3: CASSLESVGQTNSPLHF
V: TRBV5-1

CDR3: CSASRGWANEKLFF
V: TRBV20-1

CDR3: CASSASPGNTEAFF
V: TRBV6-4

CDR3: CASSLYGDRGSTEAFF
V: TRBV7-8

CDR3: CASRGRGHKNTEAFF
V: TRBV7-8

CDR3: CASSYRVGPAEAFF
V: TRBV6-6

CDR3: CASTRIGTSLEQYF
V: TRBV27

CDR3: CASSPLAGGPRELFF
V: TRBV6-4

CDR3: CASRDNSGNTIYF
V: TRBV12-3/TRBV12-4

CDR3: CASRRDRQYNEQFF
V: TRBV27

CDR3: CASSSGRTGRPANEKLFF
V: TRBV11-2

CDR3: CASSSLAGQETQYF
V: TRBV7-2

CDR3: CASRATGTGKGLSQHF
V: TRBV28

CDR3: CASSQGGHRATYNEQFF
V: TRBV5-4

CDR3: CASGSDDLWADTQYF
V: TRBV12-5

CDR3: CASSVPIWEGRGIIDDEQYF
V: TRBV6-4